This T cell receptor beta chain was documented in a study of OX40 agonist ivuxolimab in advanced cancers. With regard to the full study: The costimulatory receptor OX40 (CD134) was targeted by ivuxolimab, a fully human IgG2 agonistic monoclonal antibody. Intravenous ivuxolimab was administered to patients every 2 weeks at six dose levels: 0.01, 0.1, 0.3, 1.5, 3 and 10 mg/kg. Of the approximately 50 dose-escalation patients, hepatocellular carcinoma was present in about 20, melanoma in around 15, renal cell carcinoma in 9 and head and neck cancer in 9. A male proportion of almost 85% and a mean age of approximately 62 years, ranging from about 23 to 79, were recorded for the dose-escalation cohort. Prior anti-PD-1, anti-PD-L1 or anti-CTLA-4 therapy was permitted, and checkpoint inhibitors had been received by more than 35% of dose-escalation patients. Partial responses occurred in three dose-escalation patients: two with cutaneous melanoma and one with hepatocellular carcinoma. Peripheral TCRbeta sequencing was intended to test whether TCR sequence diversity was altered and clonal T-cell expansion was caused by ivuxolimab. The paper covers the monotherapy dose-escalation part of the phase I ivuxolimab trial, which included N of about 50 patients.

The trial excluded patients who had a history of autoimmune disease or were on systemic immunosuppression. Peripheral blood for TCR sequencing was drawn from every dose cohort at baseline, at cycle 4 day 1 and at cycle 7 day 1. Samples were obtained from an open-label, multicenter, first-in-human phase I dose-escalation trial of ivuxolimab. The trial enrolled adults with locally advanced or metastatic head and neck squamous cell, hepatocellular, melanoma or renal cell carcinoma. Before TCR sequencing, CD4+ and CD8+ T cells were separately sorted from peripheral blood. Here is what the overall study found, with its caveats: Antigen specificity was not determined for the clonally expanded peripheral T cells. Low levels of normalized T-cell clonal expansion were also seen in some nonresponding patients. In the 0.1-3.0 mg/kg groups, partial responders had among the lowest normalized peripheral clonal expansion, particularly in CD8+ T cells. After ivuxolimab, more expanded clones were found on average in CD8+ T cells than in CD4+ T cells. Clonal expansion of both CD4+ and CD8+ blood T cells was observed from baseline to week 6 at doses 0.1 to 3.0 mg/kg.

For sequencing of the TCRbeta CDR3 region, genomic DNA was extracted from the sorted cells. TCRbeta CDR3 regions were sequenced using the immunoSEQ Assay. Held by TCRdb, this immuneACCESS table contains in-frame sequences only and omits some clones. Under half of the omission traces to an unresolved V gene where checked; the cause of the rest is unknown. The sample contains tens of thousands of clones, around 93% of them found a single time. About a quarter of the sample lies in the top ten. From the cysteine through the phenylalanine, the CDR3 covers 13 amino acids. The sequence is cut down to CDR3 DNA, 39 bases in frame from base 1. The germline V gene (reference sequence) sets CDR1 to GTSNPN and CDR2 to SVGIG. V is shortened by 0 bases, J by 15 bases, and the region joining them spans 17 bases. Note on this clone: Its antigen target is currently unknown. No base-level quality is on record; no much larger clone is a single base apart.

This clonotype originated in an adult with an advanced solid tumor such as melanoma, head and neck, liver or kidney cancer. The sample was CD4+ or CD8+ T cells sorted from blood, taken in a trial of the OX40 agonist ivuxolimab. The chain was built from TRBV30 and TRBJ1-4; perhaps TRBD1 is the D gene, with 6 bases matching. DNA sequence: TGTGCCTGGAGTGTAGGGGGACGCCTTGCCTTGTTTTTT. Its protein product is CAWSVGGRLALFF.